This T cell receptor beta chain was captured by sequencing in a study of shared clonotypes between healthy human individuals (dated by TCRdb to the early 2020s). For the study in its entirety: A few men and two women, aged 18 to 49 years, made up the cohort. For each donor, CD4 naive and CD4 memory were each given three plates, CD8 naive was given two plates, and CD8 memory was given one plate. To estimate repertoire size and how much clonotype sharing occurs between individuals, the study deeply sequenced the blood TCR repertoires of about five healthy adults. To increase sequencing depth and limit assay-specific biases, TCR repertoire library preparation and sequencing were carried out by different laboratories using diverse techniques. Leukapheresis yielded between about 0.9 and 9.5 billion PBMCs per donor.

Healthy HIV-negative adults with no recently reported acute infections or vaccinations were included as donors. All donors were Caucasian adults living in Nashville, Tennessee, USA. CD4+ T cells were enriched by magnetic negative selection, after which naive cells were positively selected on CD45RA and the negative fraction was taken as the memory subset. After blood collection by leukapheresis, PBMCs were isolated using Ficoll-Histopaque density gradient centrifugation and then cryopreserved in the vapor phase of liquid nitrogen. Analytical flow cytometry was used to check the purity and quantity of every magnetically sorted T cell population. From each sorted fraction, genomic DNA was isolated and quantified by UV absorbance on a Nanodrop 2000c. Using the deep immunoSEQ assay, multiplex PCR amplified TCR CDR3 regions from genomic DNA. Extracted genomic DNA from each cell subset was distributed evenly across all wells of several immunoSEQ 96-well plates, and each plate was treated as a replicate. Each replicate PCR for sorted subsets received roughly 0.2 ug genomic DNA, equal to roughly 33,000 T cell genomes. The purified libraries were quantified using a Qubit 3.0 fluorometer, sized with a Bioanalyzer 2100, and then quantified again using the KAPA Library Quantification kit. Every immunoSEQ 96-well plate was sequenced on a dedicated single-read 150-cycle Illumina NextSeq 550 flow cell. As for the original processing: Because the immunoSEQ output included only junctional sequences and no quality scores, the filtering could not be the same as the filtering used for full-length reads. Sequences were annotated with PyIR, a Python wrapper for IgBLAST v1.9, and V/J genes and CDR3 were assigned using IMGT germline references. Reads were filtered out if the reads had weak V/J assignments (E-value above 1e-6), no CDR3, stop codons, out-of-frame junctions, or ambiguous translated residues. V3J clonotypes were defined as sequences sharing the same inferred V gene, J gene, and CDR3 amino acid sequence. To compute the percentage overlap between repertoires, the number of shared unique clonotypes was divided by the size of the smaller repertoire. Repertoire richness was assessed with RTK rarefaction, the Chao1 estimator, and Recon v2.1 estimates of unobserved clonotypes. Generation probabilities were computed with OLGA for all TCRbeta clonotypes obtained by the gDNA method from four donors. The table was pulled from immuneACCESS by TCRdb, which kept in-frame rearrangements only. Such tables lose some clones; where checked, under half of the loss comes from unresolved V genes, and the rest has no known cause. D and trimming come from the DNA, and the V and J calls and clone size come from that table. This sample gives 1.4 million or so clones in total; approximately 98.5% of them show up just once. The ten largest clones take up roughly 0.36% of the sample.

The germline V gene yields MNHNS for CDR1 and SASEGT for CDR2. A distance of 13 bases separates the germline ends of V and J, which lose 7 bases and 4 bases respectively. The CDR3 holds 13 amino acids from the cysteine to the phenylalanine. Only the CDR3 region is kept as DNA, spanning 39 bases read in frame from base 1. Comments on this clone: What this receptor recognizes is not known. Within one base of it there is no much larger clone, and no base qualities were kept.

General conclusions and limits of the study: Because the study included only a small number of donors, the genetic and exposure-history diversity represented was limited. Pairwise subsampling led to the expectation that sequencing depth would affect the degree of clonotype sharing among donors. Only blood was sampled, and tissue TCR repertoires likely differ from those in blood. Sharing across a handful of donors was observed for approximately 5% of naive CD4, under 4% of naive CD8, over 2% of memory CD4, and over 0.3% of memory CD8 clonotypes. Naive subsets generally had larger estimated clonotype richness than memory subsets did. Even with the large sequencing depth, rarefaction of the sorted-subset datasets indicated that sequencing was incomplete. Compared with non-shared clonotypes, clonotypes shared by all four sorted-subset donors had higher generation probabilities.

This chain joins TRBV6-1 to TRBJ1-1; tentative D gene TRBD1, with 6 bases matching. This clonotype was obtained from a man aged 25-40 years in good health. What was sequenced was naive CD4+ T cells sorted from blood. The sample's cell subset or site, from its label and the paper: CD45RA+ positively selected. The nucleotide sequence reads as follows: TGTGCCAGCATCGTCAAGGGGGGCACTGAAGCTTTCTTT. Its coded protein is CASIVKGGTEAFF.